This note documents a single T cell receptor (beta chain) sequence. The repertoire was sequenced with immunoSEQ multiplex PCR; TCRdb's copy has only in-frame clones and lacks some. The data hold around 120,000 clones, with just over 90% observed a single time. This record comes from a study of control samples from healthy donors and cancer patients. The CDR3 is 17 amino acids. Trimming left V 0 bases short and J 8 bases short, with 22 bases between. Germline values: CDR1 LGHNA, CDR2 YNFKEQ. Sequencing was done on a sample of PBMCs. The receptor comes from a man aged 45-65 years with head and neck cancer. V gene TRBV4-2 combines with J gene TRBJ1-2, with a possible D match to TRBD1 (5 bases). The CDR3 sequence: CASSQDAAGGTPRGYTF. The DNA of the CDR3 is TGTGCCAGCAGCCAAGATGCGGCCGGGGGAACTCCGAGGGGCTACACCTTC.